This T cell receptor (beta chain) was captured in a study of OX40 agonist ivuxolimab in advanced cancers. At the level of the study: Intravenous ivuxolimab at 0.01 to 10 mg/kg was given to patients every 2 weeks.

Study findings and constraints: CD4+ and CD8+ T cells in blood underwent clonal expansion by week 6 at 0.1 to 3.0 mg/kg.

With autoimmune disease history or systemic immunosuppression, patients were excluded. Germline V gene data show CDR1 as SNHLY and CDR2 as FYNNEI. V trimming: 6 bases; J trimming: 2 bases; junction bases outside the gene matches: 7. This CDR3 is 16 amino acids long. Sequencing used immunoSEQ multiplex PCR; TCRdb keeps in-frame clones, though not all of them. In the table there are some 43,000 clones, just under 95% of which are singletons. Regarding this clone: What it binds is unknown.

The gene calls are TRBV2 and TRBJ2-5; 12 bases are a match to TRBD1. This receptor was obtained from an adult with an advanced solid tumor such as melanoma, head and neck, liver or kidney cancer. Sequences were derived from CD4+ or CD8+ T cells sorted from blood, sampled in a trial of the OX40 agonist ivuxolimab. CDR3 protein: CASSWDRGRPQETQYF. The CDR3 region has the DNA TGTGCCAGCAGCTGGGACAGGGGGCGACCTCAAGAGACCCAGTACTTC.